Here is one T cell receptor beta chain with its context. Which antigen it targets is not known. The sample holds no much larger clone one base away, and base qualities are not on file. This specimen belongs to a study of vaccination and CD4 T cells after COVID-19 (dated by TCRdb to between 2021 and 2023). Concerning the study at large: Every convalescent patient had a positive nasal swab PCR test for SARS-CoV-2, with mild disease in several patients and severe disease in one. In the convalescent cohort there were six males and four females, among whom were two Hispanic individuals, seven Caucasians, two Asians and one multiracial person. Each participant got two doses of either the Pfizer-BioNTech BNT162b2 vaccine (n=8) or the Moderna mRNA-1273 vaccine (n=2). Post-COVID blood samples from convalescent patients were collected a median of roughly 100 days after diagnosis, with a range of about 35 to 161 days. Post-vaccine blood samples were taken a median of about 77 days after the second vaccine dose, with a range of 14 to 241 days. The cultures were stimulated with overlapping spike peptide pools from SARS-CoV-2 and from the common cold coronaviruses HCoV-NL63, HCoV-OC43 and HCoV-229E. Control cultures used a CEFX viral epitope pool as positive control, an HIV-1 Nef peptide pool as negative control, or no peptide. In under twelve COVID-19 convalescent patients and several infection-naive healthy vaccine recipients, researchers compared the spike-specific CD4+ TCR repertoire from before mRNA vaccination with the repertoire from after.

The sample's treatment or condition label is to be understood as: approximately 11-day PBMC culture with coronavirus spike peptide pools or control peptides (ViraFEST assay). The ViraFEST assay was used in the study, in which antigen-specific T cells were expanded with peptide pools and expanded clonotypes were subsequently identified by TCR sequencing. Positive SARS-CoV-2 PCR tests in the convalescent patients dated from March to December 2020, before Alpha, Beta and Delta variants emerged in the United States. Each well held approximately 2 million PBMCs cultured in IMDM containing about 5% human AB serum and around 10 IU/ml IL-2, with 8.5 to 10 ug/ml peptide pools added. Half of the culture medium was replaced with fresh IL-2-containing medium on days 3 and 7. After 10 to 11 days of culture, CD4+ T cells were isolated by negative selection using the EasySep CD4+ T cell isolation kit. PBMCs were separated from whole blood using Ficoll-Paque Plus gradient centrifugation and then either used fresh or cryopreserved at -140C. Culture conditions were generally each tested in triplicate wells.

Library generation was performed with PCR. TCR sequencing of DNA from cultured CD4+ T cells used the Oncomine TCR Beta short-read assay at the Johns Hopkins FTIC core. The QIAamp micro DNA kit was used to extract genomic DNA from the cultured CD4+ T cells. Oncomine TCR Beta libraries from cultured CD4+ T cells were pooled using unique dual indexes and sequenced on an Illumina iSeq 100. The authors processed their data as follows. Non-productive sequences were removed, and CDR3s that did not start with C, did not end with F or W, or were shorter than 7 amino acids were discarded. Antigen-specific clonotypes were identified with the MANAFEST web application by comparing peptide-stimulated wells with reference and other culture wells. Positive clones required FDR below 0.05, an odds ratio above 5, and productive frequency above 0.1% in at least two of three replicate wells. A clonotype was classed as cross-reactive if the clonotype showed significant expansion both in SARS-CoV-2 spike wells and in at least one common cold coronavirus spike condition. CDR3 homology was assessed with Levenshtein distances (stringdist) and unrooted phylogenetic trees (ape) in R version 3.6.1. TCRdb reanalyzed the raw reads on its own, using fastp at Q25 for trimming and MiXCR for clone calling, and kept in-frame beta chains. Every entry covers one CDR3 protein and lists the most common genes and DNA from its rows. It is TCRdb's table, rather than the study itself, that gives the V and J calls and clone size. The sample profile shows about 12,000 distinct CDR3 sequences; approximately 58% of them were found once. The ten largest clones take up just under 9% of the sample.

Summary of the overall study and its limitations: Although the median number of SARS-CoV-2-reactive clonotypes went up from 20 to 25 after infection to some 40 after vaccination, the increase was not significant. Nearly all vaccine-specific clones in convalescent patients (304 of 307) were mono-reactive for SARS-CoV-2 spike rather than cross-reactive with common cold coronaviruses. In convalescent patients, a median 86.3% of post-vaccine SARS-CoV-2-reactive clones were detected only after vaccination, and vaccine-specific priming was suggested by this finding. The study included relatively few convalescent patients and did not analyze early timepoints after natural infection.

The CDR3 contains 14 residues, cysteine and phenylalanine counted. CDR3 DNA is the only sequence kept; it has 42 bases, read in frame from the first base. V is shortened by 0 bases, J by 7 bases, and the region joining them spans 12 bases. Looking up the germline V gene yields CDR1 MGHDK and CDR2 SYGVNS. The sequence came from a human donor who had recovered from COVID-19. The sequence is built from TRBV25-1 and TRBJ1-2, with a tentative D gene TRBD1 over 6 matching bases. The sample consisted of CD4+ T cells from blood, cultured in vitro, taken before SARS-CoV-2 vaccination. The CDR3 reads as follows: CASSEYGTSRGYTF. Here is the DNA: TGTGCCAGCAGTGAATACGGGACATCGCGTGGCTACACCTTC.